Listed below are T cell receptor beta chains from one sample, sequenced in a study of tumor-infiltrating lymphocytes in primary liver carcinoma. TCRdb itself ran the multiplex PCR reads through MiXCR, one entry per CDR3 protein. The sample lists about 200,000 distinct CDR3 sequences; around four fifths were seen once. The specimen sequenced was tumor tissue from primary liver carcinoma. Every receptor here comes from a man between 35 and 55 years old with primary liver carcinoma and hepatitis B virus infection. Each CDR3 is given with its conserved first and last residue. D genes are given only for firm matches. Some rows have no size entry. The others give once, few or many, or a class for an expanded clone.

>TRBJ2-6|-|TRBV11-2|21|TRBD1
CVSSMGGDRGISLSGTNVLTF
TGTGTCAGCAGCATGGGGGGAGACAGGGGCATTTCCCTCTCTGGGACCAACGTCCTAACTTTC
>TRBJ2-3|-|TRBV28|14|-
CASSKTVLTDMQYF
TGTGCCAGTTCTAAGACAGTGCTGACAGATATGCAGTATTTT
>TRBJ2-2|-|TRBV6-2/TRBV6-3|14|-
CASNYSIDTGELFF
TGTGCCAGCAATTACTCTATCGACACCGGGGAGCTGTTTTTT
>TRBJ2-7|many|TRBV28|17|TRBD2
CASSSAPGTSANYEQYF
TGTGCCAGCAGTTCTGCGCCCGGGACTAGCGCTAACTACGAGCAGTACTTC
>TRBJ2-3|-|TRBV11-3|15|TRBD1
CVCSPGTGFTDTQYF
TGTGTCTGCAGTCCCGGGACAGGGTTCACAGATACACAGTATTTT
>TRBJ2-5|-|TRBV12-3/TRBV12-4|13|TRBD2
CASSLAGVEPPYF
TGTGCCAGTTCGCTAGCGGGAGTGGAGCCCCCGTACTTC
>TRBJ2-7|-|TRBV7-8|18|-
CVSSLGIGSGPTAYEQYF
TGTGTCAGCAGCTTAGGGATTGGCTCTGGACCGACTGCCTACGAGCAGTATTTC
>TRBJ2-3|few|TRBV29-1|14|TRBD1
CGTPGQGSTYTQYF
TGCGGCACACCGGGACAGGGAAGCACATATACGCAGTATTTT
>TRBJ2-5|-|TRBV29-1|12|TRBD1
CSLWDRGDIQYF
TGCAGCTTGTGGGACAGGGGAGATATCCAGTACTTC
>TRBJ2-1|-|TRBV6-6|14|TRBD2
CASSSGTTPLGQFF
TGTGCCAGCAGTTCCGGGACTACCCCCCTCGGCCAGTTCTTC
>TRBJ2-2|once|TRBV4-3|18|TRBD2
CASSRGLAGTANTGELFF
TGCGCCAGCAGCCGGGGACTAGCGGGTACCGCGAACACCGGGGAACTGTTTTTT
>TRBJ2-7|-|TRBV10-3|17|TRBD2
CAISGVSGTSETGEEYF
TGTGCCATCAGTGGGGTCTCCGGGACTAGCGAGACGGGCGAGGAGTACTTC